These T cell receptor beta chains were read from a single sample in a study of blood T cell repertoires in COVID-19. Here immunoSEQ multiplex PCR was the method, and the copy in TCRdb shows in-frame clones only, minus some. The sample yields just over 90,000 clones, approximately 87% seen once. The sample was peripheral blood. Receptors originate from a human donor with active COVID-19. The donor label of this sample is uncertain. The CDR3 runs from the conserved cysteine through the conserved F or W. The D gene is left open where the match is weak. Only some rows state a clone size, as once, few, many or a class for expanded clones.

clone_size	v_call	d_call	j_call	cdr3_aa	cdr3_nt
.	TRBV2	.	TRBJ1-4	CASRSPGTTLGKLFF	TGTGCCAGCAGGAGCCCCGGGACAACGCTTGGAAAACTGTTTTTT
.	TRBV5-6	.	TRBJ1-1	CASSSNKAGKGTEAFF	TGTGCCAGCAGCTCTAATAAGGCGGGGAAAGGGACTGAAGCTTTCTTT
.	TRBV2	TRBD1	TRBJ2-1	CASSAGQGSGYNEQFF	TGTGCCAGCAGTGCCGGACAGGGCTCGGGGTACAATGAGCAGTTCTTC
.	TRBV28	TRBD2	TRBJ2-5	CASSLGLAGGVGQETQYF	TGTGCCAGCAGTTTAGGGCTAGCGGGGGGGGTTGGCCAAGAGACCCAGTACTTC
.	TRBV19	TRBD2	TRBJ2-7	CASQTSGVPYEQYF	TGTGCCAGTCAGACTAGCGGGGTTCCCTACGAGCAGTACTTC
.	TRBV27	TRBD2	TRBJ2-1	CASSTISSGGFNEQFF	TGTGCCAGCAGCACTATCAGTAGCGGGGGGTTCAATGAGCAGTTCTTC
.	TRBV16	TRBD1	TRBJ1-5	CASSQRTGGTPQHF	TGTGCCAGCAGCCAACGGACAGGGGGCACGCCCCAGCATTTT
.	TRBV11-2	.	TRBJ1-2	CASSLYGDRVFYGYTF	TGTGCCAGCAGCTTATACGGTGACAGAGTTTTCTATGGCTACACCTTC
.	TRBV24-1	.	TRBJ2-1	CATSAPPSDEQFF	TGTGCCACCAGTGCCCCTCCTAGCGATGAGCAGTTCTTC
.	TRBV7-2	.	TRBJ1-4	CASSLDGRGVTNEKLFF	TGTGCCAGCAGCTTAGACGGGCGCGGGGTAACTAATGAAAAACTGTTTTTT
.	TRBV28	.	TRBJ1-1	CASRLGLLYNTEAFF	TGTGCCAGCCGCTTAGGACTCCTATATAACACTGAAGCTTTCTTT
few	TRBV4-3	.	TRBJ2-7	CASSQSEARAHEQYF	TGCGCCAGCAGCCAGTCCGAGGCCAGGGCCCACGAGCAGTACTTC
once	TRBV29-1	.	TRBJ1-2	CSVRTGRSHYGYTF	TGCAGCGTCCGCACAGGGAGATCTCACTATGGCTACACCTTC
.	TRBV9	TRBD2	TRBJ2-6	CASSPGRVGASGANVLTF	TGTGCCAGCAGCCCAGGGAGGGTCGGGGCCTCTGGGGCCAACGTCCTGACTTTC
.	TRBV7-3	TRBD2	TRBJ2-5	CASSSGLAGGQETQYF	TGTGCCAGCAGCTCCGGACTAGCGGGGGGGCAGGAGACCCAGTACTTC
.	TRBV2	.	TRBJ1-4	CASSEARGEKLFF	TGTGCCAGCAGTGAAGCCAGGGGTGAAAAACTGTTTTTT
.	TRBV19	TRBD2	TRBJ2-1	CASKRTSGGKYEQFF	TGTGCCAGCAAAAGGACTAGCGGGGGGAAATATGAGCAGTTCTTC
.	TRBV2	TRBD1	TRBJ2-1	CASIGDRHNEQFF	TGTGCCAGTATTGGGGACAGGCACAATGAGCAGTTCTTC
.	TRBV18	.	TRBJ2-7	CASSRGVALSSYEQYF	TGTGCCAGCTCACGAGGTGTAGCCCTTAGCTCCTACGAGCAGTACTTC
once	TRBV19	TRBD1	TRBJ2-5	CASSRGTGMYQETQYF	TGTGCCAGTAGTAGGGGGACAGGAATGTACCAAGAGACCCAGTACTTC
.	TRBV4-2	TRBD1	TRBJ1-4	CASSQEAGTGEEKLFF	TGTGCCAGCAGCCAAGAAGCTGGGACAGGGGAAGAAAAACTGTTTTTT
.	TRBV18	TRBD1	TRBJ2-7	CASSPKGQGAAYEQYF	TGTGCCAGCTCACCAAAGGGACAGGGGGCGGCCTACGAGCAGTACTTC
once	TRBV19	TRBD2	TRBJ2-3	CASSIASGVSTDTQYF	TGTGCCAGTAGTATTGCTAGCGGGGTTAGCACAGATACGCAGTATTTT
.	TRBV12-3/TRBV12-4	.	TRBJ2-2	CASSLGSGGELFF	TGTGCCAGCAGTTTAGGTTCGGGTGGGGAGCTGTTTTTT
.	TRBV7-9	TRBD1	TRBJ2-3	CASSLGGQGVFDTQYF	TGTGCCAGCAGCTTAGGGGGACAGGGGGTATTCGATACGCAGTATTTT
.	TRBV4-3	.	TRBJ2-3	CASSQDRVSTDTQYF	TGCGCCAGCAGCCAAGATCGCGTGAGCACAGATACGCAGTATTTT
.	TRBV3-1/TRBV3-2	.	TRBJ2-7	CASSQDWRRPRGHSYEQYF	TGTGCCAGCAGCCAAGACTGGCGGAGGCCGCGGGGCCACTCCTACGAGCAGTACTTC
once	TRBV7-2	.	TRBJ2-7	CASSLGGRGYEQYF	TGTGCCAGCAGCTTAGGCGGCAGGGGCTACGAGCAGTACTTC
once	TRBV24-1	.	TRBJ2-5	CATSEPLAETQYF	TGTGCCACCAGTGAGCCACTCGCCGAGACCCAGTACTTC
.	TRBV5-4	.	TRBJ2-3	CASSLPGTSTDTQYF	TGTGCCAGCAGCTTGCCCGGGACTAGCACAGATACGCAGTATTTT
.	TRBV28	TRBD1	TRBJ2-5	CASSGTGIQETQYF	TGTGCCAGCAGTGGGACAGGGATACAAGAGACCCAGTACTTC
.	TRBV7-2	TRBD2	TRBJ2-3	CASSLGPGTSGGADTQYF	TGTGCCAGCAGCTTAGGCCCTGGGACTAGCGGGGGGGCGGATACGCAGTATTTT
.	TRBV14	TRBD1	TRBJ2-7	CASSPSWGTVRTYEQYF	TGTGCCAGCAGCCCGTCGTGGGGGACAGTAAGGACCTACGAGCAGTACTTC
.	TRBV2	.	TRBJ2-1	CASRDRGDEQFF	TGTGCCAGCAGGGACAGAGGCGATGAGCAGTTCTTC
.	TRBV4-1	.	TRBJ1-2	CASSQPYRIGYTF	TGCGCCAGCAGCCAACCCTACAGGATTGGCTACACCTTC
.	TRBV18	TRBD1	TRBJ1-5	CASSLGTGHQPQHF	TGTGCCAGCTCACTAGGGACAGGGCATCAGCCCCAGCATTTT
.	TRBV4-3	TRBD1	TRBJ1-2	CASSQGIRRQGDGYTF	TGCGCCAGCAGCCAAGGCATTCGACGACAGGGAGATGGCTACACCTTC
.	TRBV28	.	TRBJ1-3	CASSSGIPPSGNTIYF	TGTGCCAGCAGTTCAGGTATCCCTCCCTCTGGAAACACCATATATTTT
.	TRBV27	.	TRBJ2-7	CASSPLAQRQQYF	TGTGCCAGCTCCCCCCTAGCGCAACGCCAGCAGTACTTC
.	TRBV5-1	TRBD1	TRBJ2-5	CASSSRRGRETQYF	TGCGCCAGCAGCTCGCGCAGGGGGCGGGAGACCCAGTACTTC
.	TRBV13	TRBD1	TRBJ2-2	CASSGGQGVGELFF	TGTGCCAGCAGCGGGGGACAGGGAGTCGGGGAGCTGTTTTTT
.	TRBV5-1	.	TRBJ2-2	CASSYYPGKPGELFF	TGCGCCAGCAGCTACTATCCAGGGAAGCCCGGGGAGCTGTTTTTT
.	TRBV9	.	TRBJ1-1	CASSVGPDTEAFF	TGTGCCAGCAGCGTGGGGCCGGACACTGAAGCTTTCTTT
.	TRBV14	.	TRBJ2-7	CASSQATGRQGHEQYF	TGTGCCAGCAGCCAAGCGACGGGGCGGCAGGGGCACGAGCAGTACTTC
.	TRBV4-3	.	TRBJ2-7	CASSQEKNGNYEQYF	TGCGCCAGCAGCCAAGAAAAGAACGGGAACTACGAGCAGTACTTC
.	TRBV5-4	TRBD1	TRBJ2-7	CASSLRTGGWDYEQYF	TGTGCCAGCAGCCTGAGAACAGGGGGCTGGGACTACGAGCAGTACTTC
.	TRBV25-1	TRBD1	TRBJ1-2	CASRDRAYYGYTF	TGTGCCAGCAGGGACAGGGCTTACTATGGCTACACCTTC
.	TRBV5-1	.	TRBJ1-4	CASSPDTGTKYEKLFF	TGCGCCAGCAGCCCGGATACCGGGACAAAATATGAAAAACTGTTTTTT
.	TRBV21-1	.	TRBJ1-3	CASSKEGRGRVNTIYF	TGTGCCAGCAGCAAAGAGGGCAGGGGTCGTGTAAACACCATATATTTT
.	TRBV14	.	TRBJ2-7	CASSPSSYEQYF	TGTGCCAGCAGCCCGAGCTCCTACGAGCAGTACTTC
.	TRBV7-3	TRBD2	TRBJ2-5	CASSSFGGLAGADVGTQYF	TGTGCCAGCAGCTCCTTCGGGGGACTAGCGGGGGCGGATGTTGGGACCCAGTACTTC
.	TRBV27	.	TRBJ1-1	CASSLFFRSYTEAFF	TGTGCCAGCAGTTTATTCTTCAGATCATACACTGAAGCTTTCTTT
.	TRBV12-3/TRBV12-4	.	TRBJ2-1	CASRDWEDNEQFF	TGTGCCAGCCGGGACTGGGAAGACAATGAGCAGTTCTTC
.	TRBV5-8	.	TRBJ2-3	CASSLGAGPSTDTQYF	TGTGCCAGCAGCTTGGGGGCAGGGCCTAGCACAGATACGCAGTATTTT
.	TRBV7-3	TRBD2	TRBJ2-3	CASSPLRGGTDTQYF	TGTGCCAGCAGCCCCTTGCGGGGGGGCACAGATACGCAGTATTTT
.	TRBV6-2/TRBV6-3	.	TRBJ2-7	CASSYSPGGYEQYF	TGTGCCAGCAGTTACTCCCCGGGTGGCTACGAGCAGTACTTC
few	TRBV11-3	TRBD1	TRBJ1-3	CASSLGGTAHATGNTIYF	TGTGCCAGCAGCTTAGGCGGGACAGCCCATGCTACTGGAAACACCATATATTTT
.	TRBV5-8	.	TRBJ2-7	CASSLGTSEGYEQYF	TGTGCCAGCAGCTTGGGGACTTCGGAGGGCTACGAGCAGTACTTC